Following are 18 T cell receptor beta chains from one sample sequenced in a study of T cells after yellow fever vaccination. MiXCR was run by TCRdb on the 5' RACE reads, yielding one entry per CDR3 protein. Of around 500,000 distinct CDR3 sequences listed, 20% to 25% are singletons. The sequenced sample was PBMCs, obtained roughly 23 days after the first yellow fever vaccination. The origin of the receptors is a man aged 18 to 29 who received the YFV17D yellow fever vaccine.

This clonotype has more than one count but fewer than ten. CDR3: CASSSATVQETQYF. Written as DNA, the CDR3 is TGTGCCAGCAGCTCCGCGACAGTACAAGAGACCCAGTACTTC. The V and J genes are TRBV7-2 and TRBJ2-5, with D perhaps matching TRBD1 (5 bases). This CDR3 has 14 amino acids. Germline V gene lookup returns CDR1 SGHTA and CDR2 FQGNSA. V lost 4 bases, J lost 2 bases, and 11 bases lay in between. The complete variable domain, with remaining parts taken from reference TRBV7-2 and TRBJ2-5, reads GAGVSQSPSNKVTEKGKDVELRCDPISGHTALYWYRQSLGQGLEFLIYFQGNSAPDKSGLPSDRFSAERTGGSVSTLTIQRTQQEDSAVYLCASSSATVQETQYFGPGTRLLVL.

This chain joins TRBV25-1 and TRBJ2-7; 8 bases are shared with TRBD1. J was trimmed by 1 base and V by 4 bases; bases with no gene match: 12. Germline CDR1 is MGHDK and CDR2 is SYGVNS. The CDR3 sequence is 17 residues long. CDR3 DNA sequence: TGTGCCAGCAGTGGGGATCTACGGACAGGGTATTCCTACGAGCAGTACTTC. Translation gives CASSGDLRTGYSYEQYF.

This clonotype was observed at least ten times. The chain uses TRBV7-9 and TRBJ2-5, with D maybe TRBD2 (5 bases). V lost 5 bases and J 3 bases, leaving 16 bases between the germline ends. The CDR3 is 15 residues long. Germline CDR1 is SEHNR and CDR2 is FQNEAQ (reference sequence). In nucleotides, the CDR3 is TGTGCCAGCAGCGCCCGCCCCGTGGAGGAAGAGACCCAGTACTTC. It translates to CASSARPVEEETQYF.

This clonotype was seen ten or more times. For the CDR3, the DNA is TGTGCCAGCAGCTTACCGCCGGGGAATGAGCAGTTCTTC. As protein: CASSLPPGNEQFF. V and J are TRBV7-9 and TRBJ2-1, with D perhaps TRBD2 (5 bases). Trimming stripped 2 bases from V and 7 bases from J, with 9 bases between. The germline CDR1 and CDR2 sequences are SEHNR and FQNEAQ (reference sequence). The CDR3 spans 13 residues. The variable domain in full, completed from reference TRBV7-9 and TRBJ2-1, reads DTGVSQNPRHKITKRGQNVTFRCDPISEHNRLYWYRQTLGQGPEFLTYFQNEAQLEKSRLLSDRFSAERPKGSFSTLEIQRTEQGDSAMYLCASSLPPGNEQFFGPGTRLTVL.

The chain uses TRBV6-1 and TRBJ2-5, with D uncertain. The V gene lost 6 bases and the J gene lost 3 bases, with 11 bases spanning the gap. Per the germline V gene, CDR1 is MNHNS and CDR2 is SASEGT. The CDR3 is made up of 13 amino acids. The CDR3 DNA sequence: TGTGCCAGCAGAAATACAAGGAAAGAGACCCAGTACTTC. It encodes CASRNTRKETQYF.

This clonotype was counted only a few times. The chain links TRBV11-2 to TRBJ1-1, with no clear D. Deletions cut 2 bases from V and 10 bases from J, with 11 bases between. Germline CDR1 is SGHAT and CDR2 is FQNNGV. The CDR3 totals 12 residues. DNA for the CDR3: TGTGCCAGCAGCTTAAAGGGTATGGGAGCTTTCTTT. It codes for CASSLKGMGAFF.

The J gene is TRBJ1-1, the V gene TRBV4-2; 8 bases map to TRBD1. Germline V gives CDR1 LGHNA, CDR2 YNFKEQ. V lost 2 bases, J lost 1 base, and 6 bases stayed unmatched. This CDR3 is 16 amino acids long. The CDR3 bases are TGTGCCAGCAGCCAACCCCTTGGACAGGGGAACACTGAAGCTTTCTTT. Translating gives CASSQPLGQGNTEAFF.

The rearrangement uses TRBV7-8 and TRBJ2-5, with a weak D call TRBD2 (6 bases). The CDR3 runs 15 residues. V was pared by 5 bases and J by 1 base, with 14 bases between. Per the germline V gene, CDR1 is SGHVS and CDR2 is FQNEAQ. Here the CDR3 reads CASSSTRDSQETQYF. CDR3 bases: TGTGCCAGCAGCAGCACCCGGGACTCCCAAGAGACCCAGTACTTC.

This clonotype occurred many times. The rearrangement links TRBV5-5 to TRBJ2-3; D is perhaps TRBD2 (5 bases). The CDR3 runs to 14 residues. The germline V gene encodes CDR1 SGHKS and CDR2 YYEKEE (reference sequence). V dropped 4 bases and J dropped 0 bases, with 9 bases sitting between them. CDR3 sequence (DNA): TGTGCCAGCAGCGAGCGGAGTAGCACAGATACGCAGTATTTT. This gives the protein CASSERSSTDTQYF.

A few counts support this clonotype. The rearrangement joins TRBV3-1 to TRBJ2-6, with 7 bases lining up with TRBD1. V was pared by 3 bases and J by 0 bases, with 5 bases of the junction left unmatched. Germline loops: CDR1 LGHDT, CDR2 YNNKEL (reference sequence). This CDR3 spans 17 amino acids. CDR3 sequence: CASSHGQVSSGANVLTF. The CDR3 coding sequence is TGTGCCAGCAGCCACGGACAGGTGTCCTCTGGGGCCAACGTCCTGACTTTC.

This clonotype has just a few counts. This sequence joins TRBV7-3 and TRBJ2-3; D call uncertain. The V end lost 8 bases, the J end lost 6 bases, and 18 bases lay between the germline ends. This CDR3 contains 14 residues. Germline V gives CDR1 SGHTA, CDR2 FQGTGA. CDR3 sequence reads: CASAVGGPLDTQYF. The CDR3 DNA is TGTGCCAGCGCGGTTGGCGGACCTTTGGATACGCAGTATTTT.

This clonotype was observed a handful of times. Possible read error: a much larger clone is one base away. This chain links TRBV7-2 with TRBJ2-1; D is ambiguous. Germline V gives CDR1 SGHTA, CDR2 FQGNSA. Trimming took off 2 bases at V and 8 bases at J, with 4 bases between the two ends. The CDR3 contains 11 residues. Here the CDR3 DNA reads TGTGCCAGCAGCTTAAGTCATGAGCAGTTCTTC. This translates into CASSLSHEQFF. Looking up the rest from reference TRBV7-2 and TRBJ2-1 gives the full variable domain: GAGVSQSPSNKVTEKGKDVELRCDPISGHTALYWYRQSLGQGLEFLIYFQGNSAPDKSGLPSDRFSAERTGGSVSTLTIQRTQQEDSAVYLCASSLSHEQFFGPGTRLTVL.

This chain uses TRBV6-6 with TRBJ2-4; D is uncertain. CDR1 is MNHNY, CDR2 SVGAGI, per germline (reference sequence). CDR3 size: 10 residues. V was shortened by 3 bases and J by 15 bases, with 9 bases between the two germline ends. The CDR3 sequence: CASSYEEGYF. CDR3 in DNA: TGTGCCAGCAGTTATGAAGAAGGGTACTTC.

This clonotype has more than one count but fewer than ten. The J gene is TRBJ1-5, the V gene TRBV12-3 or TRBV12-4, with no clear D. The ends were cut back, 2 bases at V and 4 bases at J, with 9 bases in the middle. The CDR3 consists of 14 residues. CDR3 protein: CASSLWRGNQPQHF. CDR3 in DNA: TGTGCCAGCAGTTTATGGCGCGGAAATCAGCCCCAGCATTTT.

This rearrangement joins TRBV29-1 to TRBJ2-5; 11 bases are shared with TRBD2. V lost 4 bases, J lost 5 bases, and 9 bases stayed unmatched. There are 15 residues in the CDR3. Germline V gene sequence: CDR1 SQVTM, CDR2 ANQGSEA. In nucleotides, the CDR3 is TGCAGCGTTGGAATAGCGGGGGGGGCAGGGGAGACCCAGTACTTC. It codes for CSVGIAGGAGETQYF.

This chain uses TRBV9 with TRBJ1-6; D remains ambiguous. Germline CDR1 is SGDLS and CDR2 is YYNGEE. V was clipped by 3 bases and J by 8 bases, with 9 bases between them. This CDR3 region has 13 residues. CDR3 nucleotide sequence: TGTGCCAGCAGCGCCGATCCGTATTCACCCCTCCACTTT. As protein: CASSADPYSPLHF.

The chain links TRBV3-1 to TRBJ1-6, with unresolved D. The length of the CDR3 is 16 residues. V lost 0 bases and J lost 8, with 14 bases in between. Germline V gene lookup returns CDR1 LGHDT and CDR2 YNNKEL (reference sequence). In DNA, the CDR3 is TGTGCCAGCAGCCAAGATCTCGGGAGATGGTATTCACCCCTCCACTTT. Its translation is CASSQDLGRWYSPLHF.

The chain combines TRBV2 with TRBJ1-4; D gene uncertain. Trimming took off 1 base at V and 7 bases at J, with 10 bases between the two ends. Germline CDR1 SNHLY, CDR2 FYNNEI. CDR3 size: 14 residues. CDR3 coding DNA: TGTGCCAGCAGTGAAGTGATAGGGCCTGAAAAACTGTTTTTT. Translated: CASSEVIGPEKLFF.